The next 11 T cell receptor beta chains were all read from a single sample in a study of cytomegalovirus exposure and HLA in healthy donors. The PCR contained 60 Vbeta and 13 Jbeta primers. TCRdb keeps only in-frame clones here, not all; method: immunoSEQ multiplex PCR. The data show 190,000 or so clones, 70% to 85% seen once. Specimen: PBMCs. Source of these receptors: a boy aged 2 to 9 in good health and CMV-seronegative.

The rearrangement links TRBV5-4 to TRBJ1-4, with D perhaps TRBD1 (6 bases). The V end was cut by 0 bases, the J end by 8 bases, with 20 bases between. CDR1 is SGHNT and CDR2 is YYREEE in the germline V gene (reference sequence). The length of the CDR3 is 17 residues. Here the CDR3 DNA reads TGTGCCAGCAGCTTGGCTGGTGGGGGCTCGTTCGAGGAAAAACTGTTTTTT. Amino acids: CASSLAGGGSFEEKLFF.

The J gene is TRBJ2-7, the V gene TRBV6-4; the D gene is possibly TRBD1 (5 bases). CDR1 MRHNA and CDR2 SNTAGT come from the germline V gene. CDR3 length: 15 residues. V lost 2 bases and J lost 4, with 15 bases in between. CDR3 loop: CASSDLTRDGYEQYF. For the CDR3, the DNA is TGTGCCAGCAGTGACCTCACCAGGGATGGATACGAGCAGTACTTC.

The J gene is TRBJ1-1, the V gene TRBV6-6; no definite D call. The V gene's germline CDR1 is MNHNY and CDR2 SVGAGI (reference sequence). The V and J ends lost 5 bases and 5 bases respectively, with 15 bases between them. CDR3 size: 14 residues. The CDR3 is CASSPPRVGTEAFF. CDR3 bases: TGTGCCAGCAGTCCCCCGAGGGTCGGGACTGAAGCTTTCTTT.

J is TRBJ1-5 and V is TRBV9; D ambiguous. The CDR3 covers 14 residues. V gave up 3 bases and J gave up 2 bases, with 9 bases separating them. Germline V gene sequence: CDR1 SGDLS, CDR2 YYNGEE. The CDR3: CASSADTGNQPQHF. The CDR3 bases are TGTGCCAGCAGCGCAGACACGGGCAATCAGCCCCAGCATTTT. Complete variable domain (other parts from reference TRBV9 and TRBJ1-5): DSGVTQTPKHLITATGQRVTLRCSPRSGDLSVYWYQQSLDQGLQFLIQYYNGEERAKGNILERFSAQQFPDLHSELNLSSLELGDSALYFCASSADTGNQPQHFGDGTRLSIL.

This rearrangement joins TRBV29-1 to TRBJ1-6; 10 nucleotides match TRBD1. V was pared by 5 bases and J by 8 bases, with 3 bases of the junction left unmatched. The CDR3 extends over 13 amino acids. Germline CDR1 SQVTM, CDR2 ANQGSEA. The CDR3 DNA sequence: TGCAGCGTTCTGGACAGGGGGGATTCACCCCTCCACTTT. Translating it yields CSVLDRGDSPLHF.

The chain couples TRBV6-6 to TRBJ1-2; 8 bases line up with TRBD1. With V trimmed by 0 bases and J by 7 bases, 4 bases remained unmatched. The CDR3 has 14 amino acids. Germline V gives CDR1 MNHNY, CDR2 SVGAGI (reference sequence). CDR3 amino acids: CASSYSGQGSGYTF. DNA of the CDR3: TGTGCCAGCAGTTACTCCGGACAGGGCTCTGGCTACACCTTC.

In DNA form, the CDR3 reads TGTGCCAGCAGCAGAGTACCGGGACAGGCCTCCTACGAGCAGTACTTC. Its protein product is CASSRVPGQASYEQYF. V usage is TRBV5-5 and J usage is TRBJ2-7; 8 positions agree with TRBD1. CDR1 and CDR2 from the germline V gene are SGHKS and YYEKEE (reference sequence). The J segment lost 0 bases and the V segment lost 4 bases, leaving 9 bases of the junction unmatched. The CDR3 runs to 16 residues. Looking up the rest from reference TRBV5-5 and TRBJ2-7 gives the full variable domain: DAGVTQSPTHLIKTRGQQVTLRCSPISGHKSVSWYQQVLGQGPQFIFQYYEKEERGRGNFPDRFSARQFPNYSSELNVNALLLGDSALYLCASSRVPGQASYEQYFGPGTRLTVT.

Only a few counts were recorded for this clone. The chain uses TRBV5-6 and TRBJ1-5, with D perhaps matching TRBD1 (6 bases). From germline, CDR1 is SGHDT and CDR2 YYEEEE. Deletions cut 0 bases from V and 5 bases from J, with 15 bases between. This CDR3 spans 16 amino acids. CDR3 sequence: CASSLGGHLWDQPQHF. The CDR3 bases are TGTGCCAGCAGCTTGGGGGGACATCTGTGGGATCAGCCCCAGCATTTT.

The rearrangement uses TRBV9 and TRBJ2-7; D might be TRBD1 (6 bases). Germline CDR1 is SGDLS and CDR2 is YYNGEE. Trimming shortened V by 0 bases and J by 3 bases, and 10 bases separated the two germline ends. There are 14 residues in the CDR3. In DNA, the CDR3 is TGTGCCAGCAGCGTAGGGGACATAAGCTACGAGCAGTACTTC. Protein sequence: CASSVGDISYEQYF.

The J gene is TRBJ1-5, the V gene TRBV19; D gene ambiguous. V was trimmed by 4 bases and J by 4 bases, leaving 8 bases between them. Germline loops: CDR1 LNHDA, CDR2 SQIVND (reference sequence). This CDR3 contains 13 residues. CDR3 in DNA: TGTGCCAGTAGTAGAGCGGGAAATCAGCCCCAGCATTTT. Protein: CASSRAGNQPQHF.

This CDR3 reads CASSLGTGGGQPQHF. CDR3 nucleotides: TGTGCCAGCAGCTTAGGGACAGGGGGAGGTCAGCCCCAGCATTTT. The chain couples TRBV11-2 to TRBJ1-5; 10 bases are shared with TRBD1. The V gene end was trimmed by 1 base and the J gene end by 6 bases; junction bases not matched to a gene: 3. CDR3 length equals 15 residues. In germline, CDR1 is SGHAT, CDR2 FQNNGV.